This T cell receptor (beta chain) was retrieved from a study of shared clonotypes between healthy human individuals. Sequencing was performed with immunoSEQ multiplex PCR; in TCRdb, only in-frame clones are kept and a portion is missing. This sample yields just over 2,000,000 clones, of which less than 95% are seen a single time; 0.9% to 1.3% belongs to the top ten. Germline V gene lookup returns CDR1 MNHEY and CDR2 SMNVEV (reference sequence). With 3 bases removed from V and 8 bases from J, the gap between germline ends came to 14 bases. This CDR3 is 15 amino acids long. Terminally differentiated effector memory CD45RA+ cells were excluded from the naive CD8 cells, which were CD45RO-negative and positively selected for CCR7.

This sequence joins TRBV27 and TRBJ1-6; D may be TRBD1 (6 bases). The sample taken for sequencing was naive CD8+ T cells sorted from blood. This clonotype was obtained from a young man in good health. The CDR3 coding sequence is TGTGCCAGCAGTTTTGGAGGGGGTGATTATTCACCCCTCCACTTT. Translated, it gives CASSFGGGDYSPLHF.